This TCR beta chain was captured by sequencing in a study of blood T cell repertoires in COVID-19. Assay used: immunoSEQ multiplex PCR; TCRdb lists only in-frame clones, some missing. The sample includes hundreds of thousands of clones, about 86% of them seen just once. Sequencing input: peripheral blood. This receptor was obtained from an older man with acute or convalescent COVID-19.

In DNA form, the CDR3 reads TGTGCCAGTAGTACCGACAGGGGAGGCAACTATGGCTACACCTTC. As protein: CASSTDRGGNYGYTF. The V gene is TRBV19, the J gene TRBJ1-2, with 8 bases matching TRBD1. The CDR3 consists of 15 residues. The V gene end was trimmed by 4 bases and the J gene end by 2 bases; junction bases not matched to a gene: 6. The germline V gene encodes CDR1 LNHDA and CDR2 SQIVND (reference sequence). The variable domain in full, completed from reference TRBV19 and TRBJ1-2, reads DGGITQSPKYLFRKEGQNVTLSCEQNLNHDAMYWYRQDPGQGLRLIYYSQIVNDFQKGDIAEGYSVSREKKESFPLTVTSAQKNPTAFYLCASSTDRGGNYGYTFGSGTRLTVV.